This T cell receptor beta chain is from a study of PD-1 blockade in classical Hodgkin lymphoma. Profiling relied on immunoSEQ multiplex PCR, and the TCRdb table lists in-frame clones only, not all of them. The sample holds 11,000 to 15,000 clones, 81% seen once. As concerns this clone: Its antigen is unidentified.

Each patient relapsed following autologous stem cell transplantation, and prior brentuximab vedotin exposure differed. Findings and caveats of the study: Factors driving the repertoire differences, possibly disease activity or prior therapy, remain undefined. Healthy donors reportedly exceeded newly diagnosed patients in baseline TCR diversity. By C4D1, diversity of CD4+ TCRs had risen significantly, whereas that of CD8+ TCRs had not.

Per germline, CDR1 SGHTA and CDR2 FQGTGA. Germline trimming cut 2 bases from V and 7 bases from J; bases unmatched to any gene: 6. The CDR3 totals 14 residues. V gene TRBV7-3 combines with J gene TRBJ1-2, with 8 bases that match TRBD1. Sequences were derived from peripheral blood mononuclear cells (PBMCs), sampled at baseline. The source is a human donor with classical Hodgkin lymphoma. The CDR3 sequence is CASSLEQGEGGYTF. For the CDR3, the DNA is TGTGCCAGCAGCTTAGAACAGGGGGAAGGTGGCTACACCTTC.